This TCR beta chain originates from a study of control samples from healthy donors and cancer patients. Data came from immunoSEQ multiplex PCR; TCRdb stores just in-frame clones and leaves some out. In the table there are about 9,700 clones, approximately 91% of which are singletons. The CDR3 is 14 amino acids. The V end was cut by 7 bases, the J end by 5 bases, with 18 bases between. CDR1 is SGHRS, CDR2 YFSETQ, per germline. The sequencing sample was made of PBMCs. The TCR originated in a man in his 60s with colorectal cancer. The V gene is TRBV5-1, the J gene TRBJ1-1; a weak D match, TRBD1 (6 bases). CDR3 region: CASARTEGKTEAFF. CDR3 nucleotide sequence: TGCGCCAGCGCCCGGACAGAGGGAAAGACTGAAGCTTTCTTT.